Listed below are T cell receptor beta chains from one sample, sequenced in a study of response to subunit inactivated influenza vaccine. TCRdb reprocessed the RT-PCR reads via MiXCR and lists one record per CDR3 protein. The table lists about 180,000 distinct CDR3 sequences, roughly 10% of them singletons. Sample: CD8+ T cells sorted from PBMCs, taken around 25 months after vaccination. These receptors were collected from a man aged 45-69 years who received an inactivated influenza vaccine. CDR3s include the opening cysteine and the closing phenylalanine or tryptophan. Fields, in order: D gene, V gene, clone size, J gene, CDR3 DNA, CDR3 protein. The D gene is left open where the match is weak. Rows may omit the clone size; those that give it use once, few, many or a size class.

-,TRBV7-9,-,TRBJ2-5,TGTGCCAGCAGCTCGGTCTCTCCGGAGACCCAGTACTTC,CASSSVSPETQYF
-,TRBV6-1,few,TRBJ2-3,TGTGCCAGCAGTACCTTAGGGTACACAGATACGCAGTATTTT,CASSTLGYTDTQYF
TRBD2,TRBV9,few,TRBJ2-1,TGTGCCAGCAGCGTAGCGACTAGCGGGAGATCAGGGGAGCAGTTCTTC,CASSVATSGRSGEQFF
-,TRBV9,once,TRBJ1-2,TGTGCCAGCAGCGTAGGTTTGGGGTCTGAGGGCTACACCTTC,CASSVGLGSEGYTF
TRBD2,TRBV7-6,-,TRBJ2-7,TGTGCCAGCAGCTTAGGGGGCCAGATAGCGGGAAGGGAGGAGCAGTACTTC,CASSLGGQIAGREEQYF
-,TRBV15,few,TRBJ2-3,TGTGCCACCACATCAGATCGCACAGATACGCAGTATTTT,CATTSDRTDTQYF
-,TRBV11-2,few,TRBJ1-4,TGTGCCAGCAGCTTGGCAGGGGCGGATGAAAAACTGTTTTTT,CASSLAGADEKLFF
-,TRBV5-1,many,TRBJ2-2,TGCGCCAGCAGCTTGAGCCAGCGGCCGAACACCGGGGAGCTGTTTTTT,CASSLSQRPNTGELFF
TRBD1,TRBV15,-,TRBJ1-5,TGTGCCACCAGCAGGGACAGGTCGATCAATCAGCCCCAGCATTTT,CATSRDRSINQPQHF
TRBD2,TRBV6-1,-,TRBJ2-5,TGTGCCAGCAGCCGGACTAGCGGGGGGCAAGAGACCCAGTACTTC,CASSRTSGGQETQYF
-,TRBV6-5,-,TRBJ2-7,TGTGCCAGCGGCATCATGAACGAGCAGTACTTC,CASGIMNEQYF